This T cell receptor (beta chain) originates from a study of beta chain features in type 1 diabetes. Overall study results and limits: Patients showed naive, central memory and Treg TCRB repertoires that appeared more similar than those of healthy donors.

The CDR3 length is 14 residues. Germline V gives CDR1 SGHTA, CDR2 FQGNSA. The germline V and J ends were trimmed by 3 bases and 3 bases, with 9 bases remaining between them. On average, the one heparinised blood draw given by each donor was 90 to 150 mL. As for this clone: No antigen is known for it.

Isolated RNA was reverse transcribed in full, so expressed TCRB transcripts were sequenced. Naive, central memory and regulatory T cell samples averaged approximately 3.9 million immunoSEQ reads each. TCRdb's table, derived via immunoSEQ multiplex PCR, lists solely in-frame clones and lacks some. This sample yields 150,000 to 180,000 clones, of which 11% are seen a single time; roughly 2% belongs to the top ten. This chain joins TRBV7-2 and TRBJ2-4; unclear D gene. Sequences were obtained from central memory CD4+ T cells from blood. This clonotype originated in a man between 18 and 35 years old in good health. The CDR3: CASSFSENKNIQYF. The CDR3 DNA sequence: TGTGCCAGCAGCTTCTCGGAAAACAAAAACATTCAGTACTTC.